This T cell receptor beta chain was retrieved from a study of cytomegalovirus exposure and HLA in healthy donors. The overall study: Earlier results showed roughly 120 million unique TCR beta sequences derived from about 179 million T cells. General study results and limits: The study carried out a later analysis of TCR beta sequences. It associated approximately 15,000 of them with specific HLA alleles at a false discovery rate of 0.05. Certain indistinguishable V segments, among them TRBV6-2 and TRBV6-3, were excluded. Previous analysis showed most TCR beta V segments were productive about 90% or about 30% of the time.

PCR employed 60 Vbeta and 13 Jbeta primers. This table comes from immunoSEQ multiplex PCR, and its TCRdb copy is limited to in-frame clones, with some not included. The sample shows some 150,000 clones, approximately 8.9% of them seen only once. CDR1 and CDR2 from the germline V gene are SGHNT and YYREEE (reference sequence). The CDR3 loop spans 14 amino acids. V lost 0 bases, J lost 1 base, and 7 bases lay in between. Notes on this clone: Its antigen remains unidentified.

The sample comprised PBMCs. J is TRBJ2-5 and V is TRBV5-4, with D possibly TRBD1 on 6 matching bases. The receptor was derived from a woman between 40 and 50 years old in good health and CMV-seropositive. In nucleotides, the CDR3 is TGTGCCAGCAGCTTGGTGGGGGCCCAAGAGACCCAGTACTTC. Protein: CASSLVGAQETQYF.